These T cell receptor beta chains were read from a single sample in a study of Ad26.COV2.S vaccination and SARS-CoV-2 variants. Assay: immunoSEQ multiplex PCR; the TCRdb copy retains only in-frame clones and omits some. Among about 400,000 clones listed, about nine tenths were seen once. Specimen: peripheral blood, collected in a trial of Ad26.COV2.S vaccine versus placebo. The receptors shown here come from a person aged 18 to 65 who received the Ad26.COV2.S COVID-19 vaccine or a placebo. The CDR3 runs from the conserved cysteine through the conserved F or W. D genes are given only for firm matches. Clone size is not always given. Where it is, it says once, few, many or a class for expanded clones.

NA	TRBV29-1	NA	TRBJ1-2	CSVGDKGSGYTF	TGCAGCGTGGGGGACAAGGGGTCCGGCTACACCTTC
NA	TRBV5-6	TRBD1	TRBJ2-6	CASSWAGQGAGANVLTF	TGTGCCAGCAGCTGGGCGGGACAGGGGGCTGGGGCCAACGTCCTGACTTTC
NA	TRBV5-6	NA	TRBJ2-7	CASSLGAGASYEQYF	TGTGCCAGCAGCTTGGGGGCGGGGGCCTCCTACGAGCAGTACTTC
NA	TRBV14	TRBD2	TRBJ2-5	CASSQGRAGGRETQYF	TGTGCCAGCAGCCAAGGGAGAGCGGGGGGGCGAGAGACCCAGTACTTC
once	TRBV18	TRBD1	TRBJ1-2	CASSPRTGTDGYTF	TGTGCCAGCTCACCAAGGACAGGGACGGATGGCTACACCTTC
NA	TRBV10-1	NA	TRBJ1-1	CASSDARGFTEAFF	TGCGCCAGCAGTGATGCGCGGGGTTTTACTGAAGCTTTCTTT
NA	TRBV6-1	NA	TRBJ1-2	CASSEVSGPQYFNYGYTF	TGTGCCAGCAGTGAGGTTTCGGGACCTCAGTATTTTAACTATGGCTACACCTTC
NA	TRBV7-2	TRBD1	TRBJ2-7	CASSFGTASYEQYF	TGTGCCAGCAGCTTCGGGACAGCTTCGTACGAGCAGTACTTC
NA	TRBV7-2	NA	TRBJ2-1	CASSLEGGYEQFF	TGTGCCAGCAGCTTAGAGGGGGGGTATGAGCAGTTCTTC
many	TRBV11-2	TRBD1	TRBJ1-1	CASSILTGSNTEAFF	TGTGCCAGCAGCATACTGACAGGGTCTAACACTGAAGCTTTCTTT
NA	TRBV2	TRBD1	TRBJ1-4	CASSVGQGVILSEKLFF	TGTGCCAGCAGCGTCGGACAGGGGGTAATTTTGTCTGAAAAACTGTTTTTT
NA	TRBV4-1	NA	TRBJ1-4	CASSQGNGKKGPNEKLFF	TGCGCCAGCAGCCAGGGGAACGGTAAAAAAGGACCCAATGAAAAACTGTTTTTT
NA	TRBV9	TRBD2	TRBJ2-3	CASSVSGASTDTQYF	TGTGCCAGCAGCGTAAGCGGGGCGAGCACAGATACGCAGTATTTT
NA	TRBV7-9	NA	TRBJ1-1	CASSHENTEAFF	TGTGCCAGCAGCCATGAGAACACTGAAGCTTTCTTT
NA	TRBV30	TRBD1	TRBJ2-3	CAWDRVGNTQYF	TGTGCCTGGGACAGGGTGGGAAATACGCAGTATTTT
NA	TRBV7-6	TRBD2	TRBJ2-7	CASSLVPGGGAGEQYF	TGTGCCAGCAGCTTAGTTCCTGGCGGGGGGGCCGGTGAGCAGTACTTC
once	TRBV5-8	TRBD1	TRBJ1-5	CASSGGTVSNQPQHF	TGTGCCAGCAGCGGCGGGACAGTTAGCAATCAGCCCCAGCATTTT
NA	TRBV5-1	NA	TRBJ2-7	CASRVGETYEQYF	TGCGCCAGCAGAGTAGGGGAGACCTACGAGCAGTACTTC
NA	TRBV15	NA	TRBJ2-6	CATSPSGDVLTF	TGTGCCACCAGCCCATCGGGGGATGTCCTGACTTTC
NA	TRBV5-4	NA	TRBJ2-7	CASSLDAASYEQYF	TGTGCCAGCAGCTTGGACGCGGCCTCCTACGAGCAGTACTTC
NA	TRBV7-9	TRBD2	TRBJ2-3	CASSPSGASTDTQYF	TGTGCCAGCAGTCCCAGCGGGGCCTCCACAGATACGCAGTATTTT
NA	TRBV7-6	TRBD2	TRBJ2-1	CASSSQSAGPGLAPNEQFF	TGTGCCAGCAGCTCTCAATCCGCGGGCCCGGGACTAGCGCCCAATGAGCAGTTCTTC
NA	TRBV18	NA	TRBJ2-5	CASSPGTAEETQYF	TGTGCCAGCTCACCAGGGACTGCCGAAGAGACCCAGTACTTC
NA	TRBV6-5	NA	TRBJ2-1	CASRILNEQFF	TGTGCCAGCAGAATACTCAATGAGCAGTTCTTC
NA	TRBV5-8	TRBD1	TRBJ1-5	CASSPGQVNSNQPQHF	TGTGCCAGCAGCCCGGGACAGGTTAATAGCAATCAGCCCCAGCATTTT